The rows below give T cell receptor beta chains drawn from one sample of a study of blood T cell repertoires in COVID-19. TCRdb keeps only in-frame clones here, not all; method: immunoSEQ multiplex PCR. The repertoire consists of approximately 220,000 clones, with about four fifths occurring once and the leading ten covering nearly 5%. Source material: PBMCs or T cells enriched from blood (not recorded which). These receptor sequences come from a woman aged 45-65 years who had been exposed to COVID-19. CDR3s include the opening cysteine and the closing phenylalanine or tryptophan. A D gene is named only where the DNA matches it firmly. Clone size is not always given. Where it is, it says once, few, many or a class for expanded clones.

>.|TRBV7-2|.|TRBJ1-1
CASSAAGDTEAFF
TGTGCCAGCAGCGCAGCAGGGGATACTGAAGCTTTCTTT
>TRBD1|TRBV25-1|.|TRBJ1-1
CASSNTGAAEAFF
TGTGCCAGCAGTAATACAGGGGCGGCTGAAGCTTTCTTT
>TRBD1|TRBV3-1/TRBV3-2|few|TRBJ1-1
CASSRTALGQGGDTEAFF
TGTGCCAGCAGCCGGACAGCCTTGGGACAGGGGGGGGACACTGAAGCTTTCTTT
>.|TRBV7-9|.|TRBJ2-3
CASSLTERWDTQYF
TGTGCCAGCAGCTTAACTGAGAGATGGGATACGCAGTATTTT
>.|TRBV5-1|few|TRBJ1-1
CASSLAVGPREAFF
TGCGCCAGCAGCTTGGCCGTCGGCCCTAGGGAAGCTTTCTTT
>.|TRBV7-2|.|TRBJ1-1
CASSLRSRGGTEAFF
TGTGCCAGCAGCTTAAGGTCTCGGGGAGGCACTGAAGCTTTCTTT
>TRBD1|TRBV11-2|once|TRBJ2-7
CASSFPGQVSYEQYF
TGTGCCAGCAGCTTCCCGGGACAGGTATCCTACGAGCAGTACTTC
>.|TRBV30|once|TRBJ1-1
CAWSGHPQGAEAFF
TGTGCCTGGAGCGGACACCCCCAAGGGGCTGAAGCTTTCTTT
>.|TRBV28|.|TRBJ1-2
CASRGAEVYGYTF
TGTGCCAGCAGGGGGGCAGAAGTCTATGGCTACACCTTC
>.|TRBV5-1|once|TRBJ2-2
CASGVGRASSNTGELFF
TGCGCCAGCGGAGTGGGCAGGGCATCATCGAACACCGGGGAGCTGTTTTTT
>.|TRBV2|.|TRBJ2-7
CASRPGGSYEQYF
TGTGCCAGCAGGCCCGGGGGCTCCTACGAGCAGTACTTC
>.|TRBV9|.|TRBJ2-1
CASGWGDGSYNEQFF
TGTGCCAGCGGTTGGGGAGACGGGTCCTACAATGAGCAGTTCTTC
>.|TRBV6-6|.|TRBJ2-3
CASRIQATDTQYF
TGTGCCAGCAGGATTCAGGCCACAGATACGCAGTATTTT
>.|TRBV11-3|.|TRBJ2-1
CASSLTRGSYNEQFF
TGTGCCAGCAGCTTAACCCGGGGGAGTTACAATGAGCAGTTCTTC
>TRBD1|TRBV7-2|.|TRBJ1-1
CASSLQGVGSEAFF
TGTGCCAGCAGCTTACAGGGGGTGGGTTCTGAAGCTTTCTTT
>.|TRBV3-1/TRBV3-2|.|TRBJ1-2
CASSQILTGRYTF
TGTGCCAGCAGCCAAATCCTCACAGGGCGATACACCTTC
>TRBD2|TRBV7-2|.|TRBJ2-3
CASSMRGLAGLTDTQYF
TGTGCCAGCAGCATGAGGGGACTAGCGGGCCTCACAGATACGCAGTATTTT
>.|TRBV6-4|.|TRBJ1-1
CASKALRTDPLDTEAFF
TGTGCCAGCAAGGCCCTAAGGACAGACCCATTGGACACTGAAGCTTTCTTT
>.|TRBV10-3|once|TRBJ2-2
CAISASRKNTGELFF
TGTGCCATCAGCGCTAGCAGAAAGAACACCGGGGAGCTGTTTTTT
>.|TRBV19|.|TRBJ1-5
CASIDTPRSNQPQHF
TGTGCCAGTATAGACACCCCCAGGAGCAATCAGCCCCAGCATTTT
>.|TRBV29-1|.|TRBJ2-3
CSVPAGITDTQYF
TGCAGCGTTCCCGCAGGGATCACAGATACGCAGTATTTT
>.|TRBV5-6|.|TRBJ2-3
CASSFRTVSTDTQYF
TGTGCCAGCAGCTTTCGGACAGTCAGCACAGATACGCAGTATTTT
>TRBD1|TRBV7-7|.|TRBJ1-5
CASSWEDRGECNQPQHF
TGTGCCAGCAGCTGGGAGGACAGGGGGGAATGCAATCAGCCCCAGCATTTT
>.|TRBV28|.|TRBJ1-1
CASSGWRSAFF
TGTGCCAGCAGTGGCTGGCGGTCGGCTTTCTTT
>TRBD1|TRBV19|.|TRBJ1-1
CASGGQGASEAFF
TGTGCCAGTGGGGGACAGGGGGCTTCTGAAGCTTTCTTT
>TRBD1|TRBV5-4|.|TRBJ1-1
CASLRSGQGASRTEAFF
TGTGCCAGCCTGCGCTCGGGACAGGGGGCCAGTAGGACTGAAGCTTTCTTT
>TRBD2|TRBV19|.|TRBJ2-1
CASSIDRTSGTNEQFF
TGTGCCAGTAGTATAGATAGGACTAGCGGGACCAATGAGCAGTTCTTC
>TRBD1|TRBV27|.|TRBJ1-2
CASSLLGTGGYGYTF
TGTGCCAGCAGCCTCCTAGGGACAGGAGGCTATGGCTACACCTTC
>TRBD1|TRBV18|.|TRBJ1-4
CASSPGQGREKLFF
TGTGCCAGCTCACCCGGACAGGGAAGAGAAAAACTGTTTTTT
>TRBD1|TRBV19|.|TRBJ1-1
CASTPGQANTEAFF
TGTGCCAGTACCCCCGGACAGGCTAACACTGAAGCTTTCTTT
>TRBD2|TRBV10-3|.|TRBJ2-2
CATRTSGGARRTGELFF
TGTGCCACGCGGACTAGCGGGGGGGCCCGTAGGACCGGGGAGCTGTTTTTT
>.|TRBV19|.|TRBJ1-3
CASIIGNTIYF
TGTGCCAGTATCATTGGAAACACCATATATTTT
>TRBD2|TRBV11-2|once|TRBJ2-1
CASSSGLAGGHAQFF
TGTGCCAGCAGCTCCGGACTAGCGGGGGGGCATGCGCAGTTCTTC
>.|TRBV4-3|.|TRBJ1-3
CASSQDPAPGGNGNTIYF
TGCGCCAGCAGCCAAGATCCGGCCCCGGGGGGCAATGGAAACACCATATATTTT
>TRBD1|TRBV30|.|TRBJ2-7
CAGTGTGDYEQYF
TGTGCCGGCACCGGGACAGGGGACTACGAGCAGTACTTC
>.|TRBV3-1/TRBV3-2|.|TRBJ2-5
CASSQVILRETQYF
TGTGCCAGCAGCCAAGTAATTTTGCGGGAGACCCAGTACTTC
>.|TRBV14|.|TRBJ2-5
CASSPLSRFQETQYF
TGTGCCAGCAGCCCCCTGTCCAGATTCCAAGAGACCCAGTACTTC
>TRBD1|TRBV3-1/TRBV3-2|.|TRBJ1-3
CASSQETGRGSRNTIYF
TGTGCCAGCAGCCAAGAGACAGGCAGGGGGTCTAGAAACACCATATATTTT
>.|TRBV7-9|.|TRBJ1-4
CASSLREGYNEKLFF
TGTGCCAGCAGCTTAAGGGAGGGATATAATGAAAAACTGTTTTTT
>.|TRBV4-2|.|TRBJ2-2
CASSQAEEGIANTGELFF
TGTGCCAGCAGCCAAGCTGAGGAGGGGATAGCGAACACCGGGGAGCTGTTTTTT
>.|TRBV5-6|.|TRBJ1-6
CASSFGAPRRHNSPLHF
TGTGCCAGCAGCTTTGGGGCTCCCAGGCGGCATAATTCACCCCTCCACTTT
>.|TRBV6-5|.|TRBJ1-1
CASSAWTEAFF
TGTGCCAGCAGCGCCTGGACAGAAGCTTTCTTT
>.|TRBV3-1/TRBV3-2|.|TRBJ2-1
CASTKGASSYNEQFF
TGTGCCAGCACCAAAGGGGCGAGCTCCTACAATGAGCAGTTCTTC
>TRBD2|TRBV19|.|TRBJ2-1
CASSGGNSYNEQFF
TGTGCCAGTAGCGGGGGGAACTCCTACAATGAGCAGTTCTTC
>.|TRBV3-1/TRBV3-2|.|TRBJ2-3
CASSQGRHPSTDTQYF
TGTGCCAGCAGCCAAGGCAGACACCCCTCCACAGATACGCAGTATTTT
>.|TRBV5-1|.|TRBJ2-5
CASSPGPGEQETQYF
TGCGCCAGCAGCCCGGGACCGGGGGAGCAAGAGACCCAGTACTTC
>.|TRBV29-1|.|TRBJ1-1
CSVEATGLGTEAFF
TGCAGCGTTGAAGCTACAGGGTTAGGGACTGAAGCTTTCTTT
>.|TRBV21-1|.|TRBJ1-1
CASSKGTPCRVTMNTEAFF
TGTGCCAGCAGCAAGGGGACACCCTGCAGGGTGACCATGAACACTGAAGCTTTCTTT
>.|TRBV10-3|once|TRBJ1-1
CASGRVNTEAFF
TGTGCTTCCGGGAGGGTGAACACTGAAGCTTTCTTT
>.|TRBV19|.|TRBJ2-3
CASSIGLAEDTQYF
TGTGCCAGTAGTATAGGTCTAGCTGAAGATACGCAGTATTTT
>TRBD2|TRBV7-2|.|TRBJ2-3
CASSLGLALTDTQYF
TGTGCCAGCAGCTTAGGACTAGCCCTCACAGATACGCAGTATTTT
>TRBD1|TRBV12-3/TRBV12-4|once|TRBJ1-4
CASSGQGRGKLFF
TGTGCCAGCAGTGGACAGGGCCGGGGAAAACTGTTTTTT